This passage covers 24 T cell receptor beta chains from one sample sequenced in a study of shared clonotypes between healthy human individuals. TCRdb's table, derived via immunoSEQ multiplex PCR, lists solely in-frame clones and lacks some. The sample holds roughly 450,000 clones, around 79% seen once. The specimen sequenced was PBMCs. Receptors originate from a woman aged 40-49 years in good health. Some clones in this sample may be carry-over from other donors' samples.

The chain joins TRBV6-5 to TRBJ2-1; TRBD2 aligns across 11 bases. Germline V gene lookup returns CDR1 MNHEY and CDR2 SVGAGI. This CDR3 region has 15 residues. Trimming removed 6 bases from V and 6 bases from J; junction bases left unmatched: 7. The CDR3 reads CASSLSGRAGNEQFF. As DNA, the CDR3 is TGTGCCAGCAGCCTTAGCGGGAGGGCCGGCAATGAGCAGTTCTTC.

This clone was observed at least ten times. The chain uses TRBV5-1 and TRBJ2-1, with 13 nucleotides matching TRBD2. Germline trimming cut 4 bases from V and 4 bases from J; bases unmatched to any gene: 5. The CDR3 runs 16 residues. Germline assignment: CDR1 SGHRS and CDR2 YFSETQ. The CDR3 region has the DNA TGCGCCAGCAGCCTTGGGACTAGCGGGATTTACAATGAGCAGTTCTTC. Translation gives CASSLGTSGIYNEQFF.

In regard to this clone: Other DNA sequences in this specimen translate into the identical CDR3. The V gene is TRBV30, the J gene TRBJ2-7; 8 bases fit TRBD1. This CDR3 comprises 12 residues. Trimming took 3 bases from V and 4 from J; bases not matched to a gene: 2. Germline assignment: CDR1 GTSNPN and CDR2 SVGIG (reference sequence). The CDR3 DNA sequence: TGTGCCTGGAGCCGGGACAGGTACGAGCAGTACTTC. Its protein product is CAWSRDRYEQYF.

This clone was observed a few times. The CDR3 is CASSWSGTTNYGYTF. The CDR3, as DNA: TGCGCCAGCAGCTGGAGTGGCACCACTAACTATGGCTACACCTTC. This chain links TRBV5-1 with TRBJ1-2; D not certain. Trimming removed 3 bases from V and 0 bases from J, with 12 bases in between. The germline V gene encodes CDR1 SGHRS and CDR2 YFSETQ. The length of the CDR3 is 15 residues.

The CDR3 loop is CASSAQGYNNSPLHF. The DNA of the CDR3 is TGTGCCAGCAGTGCACAGGGATACAATAATTCACCCCTCCACTTT. The chain is built from TRBV6-1 and TRBJ1-6; TRBD1 is a possible D gene (6 bases). Germline V gene sequence: CDR1 MNHNS, CDR2 SASEGT. V was shortened by 4 bases and J by 5 bases, with 12 bases between the two germline ends. This CDR3 has 15 residues.

The sample holds one count of this clone. The chain has TRBV5-4 and TRBJ2-1, with 11 bases identical to TRBD2. CDR3 length: 14 amino acids. The V gene's germline CDR1 is SGHNT and CDR2 YYREEE (reference sequence). J was trimmed by 8 bases and V by 1 base; bases with no gene match: 2. CDR3 coding DNA: TGTGCCAGCAGCTTGACTAGCGGGAGCGATGAGCAGTTCTTC. Residues: CASSLTSGSDEQFF.

Concerning this clone itself: One end of the junction does not line up with germline, which may come from a read error. The chain links TRBV7-8 to TRBJ2-1; the D gene is possibly TRBD1 (6 bases). In germline, CDR1 is SGHVS, CDR2 FQNEAQ. The CDR3 runs 12 residues. The CDR3 coding sequence is TGTGCCAGCAGCTTCCCCGGCTCCAAGGGGGTCTTC. Its translation: CASSFPGSKGVF.

This clone was detected once. This chain links TRBV5-4 with TRBJ2-2; no firm D call. The CDR3 is 12 residues long. From germline, CDR1 is SGHNT and CDR2 YYREEE (reference sequence). V was cut by 0 bases and J by 7 bases, with 4 bases left in between. The CDR3 loop reads CASSLGHGELFF. The CDR3 DNA reads TGTGCCAGCAGCTTGGGGCACGGGGAGCTGTTTTTT.

The genes are TRBV19 and TRBJ2-7, with D perhaps TRBD1 (6 bases). This CDR3 comprises 15 residues. V lost 1 base, J lost 2 bases, and 12 bases lay in between. Germline CDR1 LNHDA, CDR2 SQIVND (reference sequence). The DNA for the CDR3 is TGTGCCAGTAGTATAGGACAGGTGTTCGCCTACGAGCAGTACTTC. As protein: CASSIGQVFAYEQYF.

This chain uses TRBV14 with TRBJ2-1; TRBD2 matches at 9 bases. This CDR3 is built from 15 residues. Losses at the gene ends were 3 bases for V and 3 bases for J; bases not matched to a gene: 3. In germline, CDR1 is SGHDN, CDR2 FVKESK. The CDR3 nucleotides read TGTGCCAGCAGCCATAGCGGGAGTGTCTACAATGAGCAGTTCTTC. It yields the protein CASSHSGSVYNEQFF.

V is TRBV18 and J is TRBJ1-5; D uncertain. Between the trimmed V and J ends, which lost 2 bases and 0 bases, there was a span of 8 bases. CDR1 and CDR2 (germline): KGHSH, LQKENI. This CDR3 contains 15 residues. CDR3 DNA: TGTGCCAGCTCACCAGCGGCAGCTAGCAATCAGCCCCAGCATTTT. It encodes CASSPAAASNQPQHF.

This clone was counted only a few times. This chain connects TRBV11-2 to TRBJ1-5; tentative D call: TRBD1 (5 bases). The V gene's germline CDR1 is SGHAT and CDR2 FQNNGV. The V and J ends lost 5 bases and 5 bases respectively, with 10 bases between them. The CDR3 extends over 13 amino acids. The CDR3 DNA reads as TGTGCCAGCAGCACAGACAGAGATCAGCCCCAGCATTTT. Protein product: CASSTDRDQPQHF.

The rearrangement joins TRBV21-1 to TRBJ1-1; the D call of TRBD1 is as the table states it, not checked on the DNA. TRBV21-1 is a documented pseudogene. CDR3 length equals 16 residues. CDR3 sequence reads: CASSKAKGATKTEAFF. The CDR3 DNA reads TGTGCCAGCAGCAAAGCTAAGGGGGCAACGAAAACTGAAGCTTTCTTT.

The chain couples TRBV5-1 to TRBJ1-5; D unclear. Trimming pared 2 bases from V and 0 bases from J, leaving 15 bases between. Germline CDR1 SGHRS, CDR2 YFSETQ. The CDR3 covers 17 residues. The CDR3 sequence is CASSFEGGGSSNQPQHF. DNA of the CDR3: TGCGCCAGCAGCTTTGAGGGAGGTGGAAGTAGCAATCAGCCCCAGCATTTT.

The rearrangement joins TRBV5-5 to TRBJ2-7; D is perhaps TRBD1 (6 bases). V dropped 2 bases and J dropped 6 bases, with 15 bases sitting between them. The CDR3 loop spans 14 amino acids. CDR1 and CDR2 (germline): SGHKS, YYEKEE (reference sequence). Here the CDR3 reads CASSFYGTTGEQYF. The CDR3 coding sequence is TGTGCCAGCAGCTTTTACGGGACAACCGGCGAGCAGTACTTC.

This chain uses TRBV5-1 with TRBJ2-6; weak D call: TRBD1 (6 bases). The V end lost 3 bases, the J end lost 0 bases, and 7 bases lay between the germline ends. Germline CDR1 and CDR2: SGHRS and YFSETQ. The CDR3 covers 15 residues. CDR3 loop: CASSWGPSGANVLTF. Written as DNA, the CDR3 is TGCGCCAGCAGCTGGGGGCCCTCTGGGGCCAACGTCCTGACTTTC.

The rearrangement joins TRBV7-3 to TRBJ2-3, with D maybe TRBD1 (6 bases). V dropped 4 bases and J dropped 2 bases, with 10 bases sitting between them. Germline values: CDR1 SGHTA, CDR2 FQGTGA. The CDR3 spans 14 residues. The CDR3 spells CASSSQGTTDTQYF. CDR3 bases: TGTGCCAGCAGCTCACAGGGAACCACAGATACGCAGTATTTT.

The chain carries TRBV10-1 and TRBJ2-2; possible D gene TRBD2, 6 bases. Trimming took off 4 bases at V and 2 bases at J, with 8 bases between the two ends. The germline V gene has CDR1 WNHNN and CDR2 SYGVQD (reference sequence). This CDR3 spans 14 amino acids. CDR3 DNA sequence: TGCGCCAGCAGTGGGGGGGTAAACACCGGGGAGCTGTTTTTT. Translating it yields CASSGGVNTGELFF.

A single count supports this clone. This chain joins TRBV9 and TRBJ2-7; 15 bases match TRBD2. The ends lost 4 bases at V and 4 bases at J; junction bases unmatched: 12. The CDR3 contains 18 residues. Germline V gives CDR1 SGDLS, CDR2 YYNGEE. The CDR3 region is CASSPTGLAGGRFYEQYF. The CDR3, as DNA: TGTGCCAGCAGCCCGACGGGACTAGCGGGAGGACGATTTTACGAGCAGTACTTC. Together with reference TRBV9 and TRBJ2-7, the CDR3 gives the full variable domain: DSGVTQTPKHLITATGQRVTLRCSPRSGDLSVYWYQQSLDQGLQFLIQYYNGEERAKGNILERFSAQQFPDLHSELNLSSLELGDSALYFCASSPTGLAGGRFYEQYFGPGTRLTVT.

The rearrangement joins TRBV19 to TRBJ1-1, with 7 bases matching TRBD1. The ends lost 3 bases at V and 4 bases at J; junction bases unmatched: 8. Per germline, CDR1 LNHDA and CDR2 SQIVND (reference sequence). This CDR3 is built from 15 residues. CDR3 protein: CASSIGQATSTEAFF. The CDR3 region has the DNA TGTGCCAGTAGTATCGGACAGGCCACCAGCACTGAAGCTTTCTTT.

This clone was counted a single time. The CDR3 bases are TGTGCCAGCAGCGTAGAGACAGGGGGCTCCTACGAGCAGTACTTC. The encoded protein is CASSVETGGSYEQYF. The V gene is TRBV9, the J gene TRBJ2-7; 9 bases line up with TRBD1. The V gene end was trimmed by 0 bases and the J gene end by 0 bases; junction bases not matched to a gene: 1. From germline, CDR1 is SGDLS and CDR2 YYNGEE. CDR3 size: 15 residues.

A word on this clone: The junction departs from the called germline gene at one end, perhaps through a read error. Other DNA sequences in this specimen translate into the identical CDR3. The CDR3 loop is CSVDAGGTDEQYF. The CDR3 DNA is TGCAGCGTGGACGCCGGGGGGACCGACGAACAGTACTTC. The rearrangement joins TRBV29-1 to TRBJ2-7, with 7 bases that match TRBD2. Per germline, CDR1 SQVTM and CDR2 ANQGSEA. CDR3 length equals 13 residues.

This clone was recorded once. The chain is built from TRBV5-4 and TRBJ2-1; D not certain. CDR1 is SGHNT, CDR2 YYREEE, per germline (reference sequence). V lost 4 bases and J lost 0, with 14 bases in between. The CDR3 consists of 16 residues. CDR3: CASSQDHWSSYNEQFF. Written as DNA, the CDR3 is TGTGCCAGCAGCCAAGATCACTGGAGCTCCTACAATGAGCAGTTCTTC.

This clone was recorded a few times. This sequence joins TRBV6-1 and TRBJ2-1; 11 bases agree with TRBD2. With V trimmed by 8 bases and J by 8 bases, 14 bases remained unmatched. There are 16 residues in the CDR3. CDR1 and CDR2 (germline): MNHNS, SASEGT. Here the CDR3 DNA reads TGTGCCAGCGGTGGTGCGGCTAGCGGGAGGTGGTATGAGCAGTTCTTC. Translated, it gives CASGGAASGRWYEQFF.